These 22 T cell receptor beta chains were all obtained from the same sample, sequenced in a study of molecular identifiers for immune sequencing clone quantification. TCRdb recomputed calls from the PCR reads with MiXCR, one row per CDR3 protein. This repertoire shows about 630,000 distinct CDR3 sequences, roughly 27% found once; its top ten account for about 0.84%. Sequencing was performed on naive CD8+ T cells from blood, with Jurkat cell RNA spiked in. Subset indicated: FACS-sorted CD8+CD4-CCR7+CD45RA+ naive T cells. The source is a human donor in good health. Some libraries in this study had Jurkat cell RNA spiked in.

On this clonotype itself: Sequence at one end of the junction differs from germline and may be a read error. The gene calls are TRBV7-2 and TRBJ2-1; D is uncertain. The length of the CDR3 is 12 residues. Germline V CDR1 and CDR2: SGHTA, FQGNSA. The CDR3 loop reads CASSLAWDERFF. CDR3 coding DNA: TGTGCCAGCAGCTTAGCTTGGGATGAGCGGTTCTTC.

This clonotype was recorded at least ten times. The chain carries TRBV10-3 and TRBJ2-7, with TRBD1 identical over 7 bases. Germline CDR1 ENHRY, CDR2 SYGVKD. The CDR3 spans 14 residues. Losses at the gene ends were 8 bases for V and 5 bases for J; bases not matched to a gene: 12. CDR3 in amino acids: CAISTGTEQDEQYF. The CDR3 bases are TGTGCCATCTCTACCGGGACAGAGCAGGACGAGCAGTACTTC.

The table lists this clonotype with a few counts. The chain joins TRBV14 to TRBJ2-7; possibly TRBD2 for D (6 bases). Germline CDR1 and CDR2: SGHDN and FVKESK. This CDR3 has 15 amino acids. V lost 0 bases and J lost 4, with 13 bases in between. As DNA, the CDR3 is TGTGCCAGCAGCCAAGATTGGAAAGGACTATACGAGCAGTACTTC. Protein: CASSQDWKGLYEQYF. Variable domain in full (rest from reference TRBV14 and TRBJ2-7): EAGVTQFPSHSVIEKGQTVTLRCDPISGHDNLYWYRRVMGKEIKFLLHFVKESKQDESGMPNNRFLAERTGGTYSTLKVQPAELEDSGVYFCASSQDWKGLYEQYFGPGTRLTVT.

The V call is TRBV20-1, the J call TRBJ2-7, with D possibly TRBD1 on 6 matching bases. CDR3 length equals 14 residues. Trimming stripped 2 bases from V and 3 bases from J, with 14 bases between. Germline loops: CDR1 DFQATT, CDR2 SNEGSKA (reference sequence). The chain's CDR3 is CSARSTGNYYEQYF. The CDR3 DNA follows: TGCAGTGCTAGATCAACAGGGAACTACTACGAGCAGTACTTC.

Ten or more counts support this clonotype. This chain uses TRBV12-3 or TRBV12-4 with TRBJ2-3, with TRBD2 matching 10 bases. The J segment lost 10 bases and the V segment lost 6 bases, leaving 4 bases of the junction unmatched. The CDR3 spans 12 residues. CDR3 in amino acids: CASSPGTSAQYF. The CDR3 DNA reads TGTGCCAGCAGCCCGGGGACTAGCGCGCAGTATTTT.

The chain employs TRBV6-5 and TRBJ1-1; D remains unclear. The CDR3 extends over 14 amino acids. Looked up from germline, CDR1 is MNHEY and CDR2 is SVGAGI. V was pared by 2 bases and J by 3 bases, with 10 bases between. CDR3 in DNA: TGTGCCAGCAGTTACGTCCCACCGGACACTGAAGCTTTCTTT. This encodes CASSYVPPDTEAFF.

This clonotype was detected many times. V usage is TRBV27 and J usage is TRBJ2-7; no definite D call. The CDR3 length is 13 residues. The V end was cut by 3 bases, the J end by 0 bases, with 6 bases between. CDR1 MNHEY and CDR2 SMNVEV come from the germline V gene (reference sequence). The CDR3 spells CASSFRSSYEQYF. CDR3 DNA sequence: TGTGCCAGCAGTTTCCGAAGCTCCTACGAGCAGTACTTC.

A word on this clonotype: This clone may be a read error of a much larger clone one base away. The V call is TRBV6-5, the J call TRBJ2-3, with D perhaps being TRBD1 or TRBD2 (5 bases each). CDR3 length equals 16 residues. V lost 2 bases and J 4 bases, leaving 16 bases between the germline ends. Looked up from germline, CDR1 is MNHEY and CDR2 is SVGAGI. This chain's CDR3 is CASSYRTPGRADTQYF. The CDR3 bases are TGTGCCAGCAGTTACCGCACCCCGGGACGCGCAGATACGCAGTATTTT.

This clonotype appeared many times. Sequence at one end of the junction differs from germline and may be a read error. V is TRBV2 and J is TRBJ1-1; D gene uncertain. Germline assignment: CDR1 SNHLY and CDR2 FYNNEI. The length of the CDR3 is 13 residues. Here the CDR3 DNA reads TGTGCCCGCAGTGTAGCGGGCGGCACTGAAGCTTTCTTT. The encoded protein is CARSVAGGTEAFF.

The genes are TRBV20-1 and TRBJ2-7; tentatively, D is TRBD1 or TRBD2 (5 bases each). The CDR3 consists of 15 residues. The V end lost 1 base, the J end lost 4 bases, and 17 bases lay between the germline ends. Per the germline V gene, CDR1 is DFQATT and CDR2 is SNEGSKA (reference sequence). The CDR3 spells CSARAKTGRLYEQYF. CDR3 DNA sequence: TGCAGTGCTAGAGCAAAGACGGGACGGCTGTACGAGCAGTACTTC.

This clonotype came up many times. The rearrangement joins TRBV4-3 to TRBJ2-2, with TRBD2 matching over 12 bases. With 0 bases clipped from V and 6 bases from J, the junction kept 5 bases outside the gene matches. In germline, CDR1 is LGHNA, CDR2 YSLEER. The CDR3 is 17 amino acids. CDR3 loop: CASSQDRLAGVAGELFF. CDR3 in DNA: TGCGCCAGCAGCCAAGATCGACTAGCGGGAGTCGCCGGGGAGCTGTTTTTT.

This clonotype was seen a few times. The chain combines TRBV19 with TRBJ1-1, with D hard to call. Trimming cost V 3 bases and J 1 base, with 12 bases left between them. CDR1 and CDR2 (germline): LNHDA, SQIVND (reference sequence). The CDR3 extends over 15 amino acids. The CDR3, as DNA: TGTGCCAGTAGTATTTCCCCCCAAGGGAACACTGAAGCTTTCTTT. This sequence encodes CASSISPQGNTEAFF.

The V gene is TRBV4-3, the J gene TRBJ2-7, with no clear D. Germline V gives CDR1 LGHNA, CDR2 YSLEER. V was pared by 1 base and J by 2 bases, with 15 bases between. The CDR3 length is 16 residues. CDR3 protein: CASSQALVAETYEQYF. The CDR3, as DNA: TGCGCCAGCAGCCAAGCCCTGGTAGCAGAGACCTACGAGCAGTACTTC.

This clonotype showed up just a few times. The CDR3 reads CASSPPPGTPYNEQFF. In DNA form, the CDR3 reads TGTGCCAGCAGTCCCCCACCCGGGACACCCTACAATGAGCAGTTCTTC. This sequence joins TRBV6-2 or TRBV6-3 and TRBJ2-1; D perhaps matches TRBD1 (6 bases). CDR1 and CDR2 from the germline V gene are MNHEY and SVGEGT. CDR3 length: 16 amino acids. V was trimmed by 5 bases and J by 2 bases, leaving 16 bases between them.

This clonotype was counted only a few times. This chain uses TRBV5-1 with TRBJ2-1, with 7 bases matching TRBD1. This CDR3 spans 15 amino acids. The germline V gene encodes CDR1 SGHRS and CDR2 YFSETQ. The junction had 9 bases not matched to a gene; V was cut back by 4 bases and J by 5 bases. DNA for the CDR3: TGCGCCAGCAGCCATACGACAGGGCAAAACAATGAGCAGTTCTTC. It is translated as CASSHTTGQNNEQFF.

The sample holds many counts of this clonotype. The rearrangement joins TRBV20-1 to TRBJ1-2; 7 bases are shared with TRBD1. There are 13 residues in the CDR3. J was trimmed by 8 bases and V by 0 bases; bases with no gene match: 6. Germline values: CDR1 DFQATT, CDR2 SNEGSKA (reference sequence). Here the CDR3 reads CSARDKGGVGYTF. CDR3 in DNA: TGCAGTGCTAGAGATAAAGGGGGCGTAGGCTACACCTTC.

This clonotype was recorded many times. This rearrangement joins TRBV7-6 to TRBJ2-7, with D possibly matching TRBD2 (6 bases). Trimming took 1 base from V and 6 from J, leaving 13 bases between them. Germline loops: CDR1 SGHVS, CDR2 FNYEAQ. The CDR3 is 14 residues long. The CDR3 sequence is CASSLGQGGGEQYF. The CDR3 nucleotides read TGTGCCAGCAGCTTAGGTCAGGGAGGAGGCGAGCAGTACTTC.

A remark on this clonotype: This may come from a read error, since a much larger clone is one base off. The genes are TRBV7-9 and TRBJ1-1; TRBD1 might be the D (5 bases). CDR1 is SEHNR and CDR2 is FQNEAQ in the germline V gene (reference sequence). The CDR3 length is 14 residues. CDR3 bases: TGTGCCGGCAGCTCGTCGCAGGGATACACTGAAGCTTTCTTT. Amino acid sequence: CAGSSSQGYTEAFF.

Regarding this clonotype: This likely comes from a read error, as the CDR3 has no conserved phenylalanine or tryptophan at its end. The chain links TRBV6-5 to TRBJ1-5, with TRBD1 as a possible D gene (5 bases). The CDR3 is made up of 13 amino acids. CDR1 is MNHEY and CDR2 is SVGAGI in the germline V gene. V was pared by 2 bases and J by 12 bases, with 14 bases between. CDR3 sequence (DNA): TGTGCCAGCAGTTACGACCTGGGACTTGACCAGCATGTA. Its translation is CASSYDLGLDQHV.

This clonotype was seen only a few times. This chain joins TRBV5-6 and TRBJ2-1, with D possibly matching TRBD2 (5 bases). The V end lost 0 bases, the J end lost 6 bases, and 13 bases lay between the germline ends. This CDR3 region has 15 residues. The germline V gene encodes CDR1 SGHDT and CDR2 YYEEEE. Here the CDR3 DNA reads TGTGCCAGCAGCTTGGTTCGGGATGCGTCCAATGAGCAGTTCTTC. Translated: CASSLVRDASNEQFF.

This clonotype was detected only a few times. The rearrangement uses TRBV7-3 and TRBJ2-3; possibly TRBD1 for D (6 bases). Trimming took 2 bases from V and 0 from J, leaving 21 bases between them. Germline V CDR1 and CDR2: SGHTA, FQGTGA. CDR3 length: 19 residues. CDR3: CASSLRAGESLTSTDTQYF. In nucleotides, the CDR3 is TGTGCCAGCAGCTTACGCGCAGGGGAGTCCTTAACTAGCACAGATACGCAGTATTTT.

As to this clonotype: Being one base from a much bigger clone, this may be a read error. The rearrangement joins TRBV4-1 to TRBJ1-1; TRBD1 matches at 7 bases. This CDR3 contains 14 residues. Germline loops: CDR1 MGHRA, CDR2 YSYEKL. CDR3 sequence (DNA): TGCGCCAGCAGCCGAGGTCAGGGGGGCACTGGAGCTTTCTTT. Its protein is CASSRGQGGTGAFF.